One and the same sample provided the 8 T cell receptor beta chains below, sequenced in a study of blood T cell repertoires in COVID-19. Sequencing used immunoSEQ multiplex PCR; TCRdb keeps in-frame clones, though not all of them. The sample has 280,000 or so clones, 85% seen once. Sequenced: PBMCs or T cells enriched from blood (not recorded which). These receptor sequences come from a woman aged 45-60 years who had recovered from COVID-19.

This clone was seen a handful of times. The chain uses TRBV7-9 and TRBJ2-1; TRBD2 aligns across 8 bases. Germline loops: CDR1 SEHNR, CDR2 FQNEAQ (reference sequence). The junction had 7 bases not matched to a gene; V was cut back by 2 bases and J by 4 bases. The CDR3 covers 16 residues. The CDR3 bases are TGTGCCAGCAGCTTACTTGGAAGCGGGGGATACAATGAGCAGTTCTTC. Its translation: CASSLLGSGGYNEQFF.

CDR3 residues: CASSRQGAGEKLFF. CDR3 nucleotides: TGTGCCAGCAGTCGACAGGGGGCAGGAGAAAAACTGTTTTTT. V is TRBV2 and J is TRBJ1-4, with 10 nucleotides matching TRBD1. After removal of 5 bases from V and 8 bases from J, the junction contained 5 bases not matched to a gene. This CDR3 contains 14 residues. Germline lookup yields CDR1 SNHLY and CDR2 FYNNEI.

This chain connects TRBV6-5 to TRBJ1-3, with TRBD1 matching 9 bases. The CDR3 contains 15 residues. In germline, CDR1 is MNHEY, CDR2 SVGAGI. V was clipped by 6 bases and J by 3 bases; unmatched bases: 6. For the CDR3, the DNA is TGTGCCAGCAGAAGGACAGGGGCGAGTGGAAACACCATATATTTT. This gives the protein CASRRTGASGNTIYF.

This chain links TRBV11-3 with TRBJ2-2; a weak D match, TRBD1 (5 bases). Germline CDR1 is SGHNT and CDR2 is YENEEA. Trimming removed 0 bases from V and 6 bases from J, with 8 bases in between. The length of the CDR3 is 14 residues. The CDR3 loop reads CASSLDRVAGELFF. The CDR3 DNA reads as TGTGCCAGCAGCTTAGACAGGGTTGCCGGGGAGCTGTTTTTT. The whole variable domain, filled in from reference TRBV11-3 and TRBJ2-2, reads EAGVVQSPRYKIIEKKQPVAFWCNPISGHNTLYWYLQNLGQGPELLIRYENEEAVDDSQLPKDRFSAERLKGVDSTLKIQPAELGDSAVYLCASSLDRVAGELFFGEGSRLTVL.

The chain has TRBV6-5 and TRBJ1-1; 11 positions match TRBD1. The trim removed 8 bases at V and 3 bases at J, leaving 5 bases unmatched. The V gene's germline CDR1 is MNHEY and CDR2 SVGAGI. The CDR3 extends over 14 amino acids. Written as DNA, the CDR3 is TGTGCCAGCGCCCGGACAGGGGGCTACACTGAAGCTTTCTTT. This codes for CASARTGGYTEAFF.

This clone has only a few counts. The chain employs TRBV18 and TRBJ1-1, with a tentative D call TRBD1 (6 bases). The V end lost 3 bases, the J end lost 2 bases, and 10 bases lay between the germline ends. The CDR3 contains 14 residues. Germline V gives CDR1 KGHSH, CDR2 LQKENI. CDR3 sequence (DNA): TGTGCCAGCTCACCCGGGGGGCAAAACACTGAAGCTTTCTTT. It codes for CASSPGGQNTEAFF.

The chain combines TRBV27 with TRBJ2-7; the D gene is possibly TRBD1 (7 bases). CDR1 and CDR2 from the germline V gene are MNHEY and SMNVEV (reference sequence). The length of the CDR3 is 16 residues. Trimming shortened V by 6 bases and J by 2 bases, and 20 bases separated the two germline ends. CDR3 protein: CASSLRDPRGAYEQYF. The DNA of the CDR3 is TGTGCCAGCAGCCTCAGGGACCCCAGGGGGGCCTACGAGCAGTACTTC.

This chain links TRBV4-2 with TRBJ2-6, with a weak D call TRBD2 (5 bases). The CDR3 is 17 residues long. Trimming pared 0 bases from V and 1 base from J, leaving 10 bases between. Per germline, CDR1 LGHNA and CDR2 YNFKEQ. The CDR3 reads CASSQDRDASGANVLTF. CDR3 sequence (DNA): TGTGCCAGCAGCCAAGATCGGGATGCTTCTGGGGCCAACGTCCTGACTTTC.